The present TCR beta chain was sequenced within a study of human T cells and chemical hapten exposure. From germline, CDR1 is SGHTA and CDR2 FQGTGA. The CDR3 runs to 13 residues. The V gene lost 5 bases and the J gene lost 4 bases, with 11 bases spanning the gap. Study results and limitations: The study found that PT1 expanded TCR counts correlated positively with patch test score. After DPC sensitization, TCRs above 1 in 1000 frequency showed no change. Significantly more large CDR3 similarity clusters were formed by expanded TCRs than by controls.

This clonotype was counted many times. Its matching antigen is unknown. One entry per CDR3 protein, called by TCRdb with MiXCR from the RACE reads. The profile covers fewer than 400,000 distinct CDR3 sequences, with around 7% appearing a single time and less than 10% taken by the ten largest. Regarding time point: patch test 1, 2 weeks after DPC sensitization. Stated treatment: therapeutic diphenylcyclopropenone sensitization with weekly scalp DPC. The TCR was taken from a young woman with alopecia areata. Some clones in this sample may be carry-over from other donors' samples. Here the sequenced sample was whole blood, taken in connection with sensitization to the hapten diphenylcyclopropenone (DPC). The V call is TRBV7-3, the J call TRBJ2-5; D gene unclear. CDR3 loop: CASSTSRVETQYF. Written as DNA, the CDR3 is TGTGCCAGCAGCACCTCTAGGGTAGAGACCCAGTACTTC.